A single sample is the source of the 2 T cell receptor beta chains below, sequenced in a study of glioma-infiltrating T cells after dendritic cell vaccination. Generated by immunoSEQ multiplex PCR, the TCRdb table keeps only in-frame clones and is missing some. The sample has tens of thousands of clones; approximately 81% are singletons. The source was blood, collected before dendritic cell vaccination. These receptors came from a human donor with glioblastoma.

The sample holds a few counts of this clone. The V gene is TRBV5-6, the J gene TRBJ2-2, with TRBD2 as a possible D gene (6 bases). V was cut by 4 bases and J by 3 bases, with 10 bases left in between. Germline V CDR1 and CDR2: SGHDT, YYEEEE. The CDR3 is 14 amino acids. The CDR3 here is CASSPDYDTGELFF. For the CDR3, the DNA is TGTGCCAGCAGCCCGGACTATGACACCGGGGAGCTGTTTTTT.

This chain links TRBV9 with TRBJ1-6, with a weak D call TRBD1 (6 bases). Germline V gives CDR1 SGDLS, CDR2 YYNGEE. This CDR3 region has 16 residues. The V gene lost 3 bases and the J gene lost 7 bases, with 17 bases spanning the gap. CDR3 DNA: TGTGCCAGCAGCGAGGATCTCGGGACAATGAATTCACCCCTCCACTTT. The encoded protein is CASSEDLGTMNSPLHF. Based on the CDR3 plus reference TRBV9 and TRBJ1-6, the full variable domain is DSGVTQTPKHLITATGQRVTLRCSPRSGDLSVYWYQQSLDQGLQFLIQYYNGEERAKGNILERFSAQQFPDLHSELNLSSLELGDSALYFCASSEDLGTMNSPLHFGNGTRLTVT.